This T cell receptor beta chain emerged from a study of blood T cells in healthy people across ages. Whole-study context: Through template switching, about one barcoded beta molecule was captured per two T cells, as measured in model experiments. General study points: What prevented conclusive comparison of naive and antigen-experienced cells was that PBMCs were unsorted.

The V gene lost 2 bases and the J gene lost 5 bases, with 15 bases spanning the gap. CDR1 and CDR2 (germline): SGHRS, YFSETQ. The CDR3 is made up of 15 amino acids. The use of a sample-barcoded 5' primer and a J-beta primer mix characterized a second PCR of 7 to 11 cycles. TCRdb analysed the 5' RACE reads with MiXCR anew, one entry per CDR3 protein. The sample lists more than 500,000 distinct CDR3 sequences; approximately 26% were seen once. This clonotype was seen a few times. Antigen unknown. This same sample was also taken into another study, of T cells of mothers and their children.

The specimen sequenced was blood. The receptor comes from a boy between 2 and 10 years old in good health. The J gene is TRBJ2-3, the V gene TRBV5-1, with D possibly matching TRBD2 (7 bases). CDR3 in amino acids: CASSLGGAWGDTQYF. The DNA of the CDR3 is TGCGCCAGCAGCTTAGGGGGGGCCTGGGGAGATACGCAGTATTTT.